A selection of T cell receptor beta chains follows, all from one sample in a study of blood T cell repertoires in COVID-19. This table comes from immunoSEQ multiplex PCR, and its TCRdb copy is limited to in-frame clones, with some not included. The table has some 230,000 clones, 75% to 90% seen once; the top ten hold 2.2%. Material for sequencing was peripheral blood. The receptors were sampled from a man aged 25-45 years who had recovered from COVID-19. The CDR3 runs from the conserved cysteine through the conserved F or W. D genes are given only for firm matches. Rows give clone size only sometimes, using once, few, many, or a class for an expanded clone.

V	length	size	D	J	DNA	CDR3
TRBV7-9	18	NA	TRBD2	TRBJ2-2	TGTGCCAGCAGCACCCCCCAGCGGGGGGCCGTAAACACCGGGGAGCTGTTTTTT	CASSTPQRGAVNTGELFF
TRBV19	14	NA	NA	TRBJ1-2	TGTGCCAGTAGTATACAGGCAGGGACACATGGCTACACCTTC	CASSIQAGTHGYTF
TRBV4-1	18	NA	NA	TRBJ2-7	TGCGCCAGCAGCCAAGATGCCCAGAGCGGCGAGAGTTCCTACGAGCAGTACTTC	CASSQDAQSGESSYEQYF
TRBV9	14	NA	NA	TRBJ1-1	TGTGCCAGCAGCGTAGCGAGCGGGCCCACTGAAGCTTTCTTT	CASSVASGPTEAFF
TRBV7-2	17	NA	NA	TRBJ1-2	TGTGCCAGCAGCTCCTCTCACCGCTCGAATCTAAACTATGGCTACACCTTC	CASSSSHRSNLNYGYTF
TRBV19	14	NA	TRBD1	TRBJ1-2	TGTGCCAGTAGTACCCAGGGGGACCCCTATGGCTACACCTTC	CASSTQGDPYGYTF
TRBV6-1	17	few	TRBD2	TRBJ2-7	TGTGCCAGCAGTGCTTCGGCCACTAGCGGGGTTCTTGGCGAGCAGTACTTC	CASSASATSGVLGEQYF
TRBV6-5	15	many	TRBD1	TRBJ2-5	TGTGCCAGCAGTTTTTCCAGGGGGTGGCAAGAGACCCAGTACTTC	CASSFSRGWQETQYF
TRBV7-9	13	once	NA	TRBJ1-2	TGTGCCAGCAGCTTATCGGACAGCTATGGCTACACCTTC	CASSLSDSYGYTF
TRBV6-4	15	NA	TRBD2	TRBJ2-1	TGTGCCAGCAGTGTCGAAGCGGGGGGAAACAATGAGCAGTTCTTC	CASSVEAGGNNEQFF
TRBV5-8	14	NA	TRBD1	TRBJ1-5	TGTGCCAGCAGCCCGGTAGGGGGCCATCAGCCCCAGCATTTT	CASSPVGGHQPQHF
TRBV10-3	17	NA	TRBD2	TRBJ2-7	TGTGCCATCAGTGAGTCTACCCTAGCGGGGGCCCCCTACGAGCAGTACTTC	CAISESTLAGAPYEQYF
TRBV16	15	NA	NA	TRBJ1-2	TGTGCCAGCAGCCAATCAGGGGGGGACGTCTATGGCTACACCTTC	CASSQSGGDVYGYTF
TRBV27	14	NA	NA	TRBJ2-7	TGTGCCAGCAGTTTATTTCTTGGAGGCGACGAGCAGTACTTC	CASSLFLGGDEQYF
TRBV4-1	13	once	TRBD1	TRBJ1-1	TGCGCCAGCAGCCCGACAGGGGGCCCTGAAGCTTTCTTT	CASSPTGGPEAFF
TRBV6-5	14	NA	TRBD2	TRBJ2-6	TGTGCCAGCACACGGGGGGCTGGGGCCAACGTCCTGACTTTC	CASTRGAGANVLTF
TRBV6-5	13	NA	NA	TRBJ2-5	TGTGCCAGCAGTAAGGGACTCCCGGGGACCCAGTACTTC	CASSKGLPGTQYF
TRBV6-6	15	once	NA	TRBJ2-2	TGTGCCAGCAGTTACTCCGGTGGCGGTCTCGGGGAGCTGTTTTTT	CASSYSGGGLGELFF
TRBV10-3	14	once	NA	TRBJ1-1	TGTGCCATCAGCGAGACCGGGGACTCGAAGGAAGCTTTCTTT	CAISETGDSKEAFF
TRBV19	14	NA	NA	TRBJ1-1	TGTGCCAGTAGTTCCTCGGGGGGAAACACTGAAGCTTTCTTT	CASSSSGGNTEAFF
TRBV28	17	few	NA	TRBJ1-2	TGTGCCAGCAGTTTTATACATATAACTATGGGAGACTATGGCTACACCTTC	CASSFIHITMGDYGYTF
TRBV7-2	16	NA	TRBD2	TRBJ2-3	TGTGCCAGCAGCAACACCAGCGGGGGGGCCGCAGATACGCAGTATTTT	CASSNTSGGAADTQYF
TRBV3-1/TRBV3-2	14	NA	NA	TRBJ1-4	TGTGCCAGCAGCCACCTCACAGGGATTGAAAAACTGTTTTTT	CASSHLTGIEKLFF
TRBV5-4	12	NA	NA	TRBJ1-1	TGTGCCAGCAGCCCCAGAGGGACTGAAGCTTTCTTT	CASSPRGTEAFF
TRBV9	16	NA	TRBD1	TRBJ2-1	TGTGCCAGCAGCGTAGGAGGGGGACAGCCCTACAATGAGCAGTTCTTC	CASSVGGGQPYNEQFF
TRBV6-5	12	NA	NA	TRBJ1-4	TGTGCCAGCAGGGGGGGTAATGAAAAACTGTTTTTT	CASRGGNEKLFF
TRBV5-1	13	NA	NA	TRBJ2-1	TGCGCCAGCAGCTTGGCTCAGAACAATGAGCAGTTCTTC	CASSLAQNNEQFF
TRBV18	15	NA	NA	TRBJ2-3	TGTGCCAGCTCCCCTACGCGAACCTTTACAGATACGCAGTATTTT	CASSPTRTFTDTQYF
TRBV6-5	14	NA	NA	TRBJ1-2	TGTGCCAGCAGGGCTTTGGGAGGGAACTATGGCTACACCTTC	CASRALGGNYGYTF
TRBV4-3	16	NA	TRBD1	TRBJ1-2	TGCGCCAGCAGCCAAGAGGCGGACAGGGGTTACTATGGCTACACCTTC	CASSQEADRGYYGYTF
TRBV29-1	12	NA	NA	TRBJ1-2	TGCAGCGCCCTGGGAGGGGAGGACGGCTACACCTTC	CSALGGEDGYTF
TRBV27	11	NA	NA	TRBJ2-7	TGTGCCAGCAGTTCCCGAGGAGAGCAGTACTTC	CASSSRGEQYF
TRBV27	15	NA	NA	TRBJ1-4	TGTGCCAGCGGGTACAGGCGTTCAACTAATGAAAAACTGTTTTTT	CASGYRRSTNEKLFF
TRBV5-1	15	NA	TRBD1	TRBJ1-2	TGCGCCAGCAGCTTGCTGTCAGGGGGGAAGGATGGCTACACCTTC	CASSLLSGGKDGYTF
TRBV29-1	15	NA	TRBD1	TRBJ2-7	TGCAGCGTTGACAGGTACCGGACAGGCTCCTACGAGCAGTACTTC	CSVDRYRTGSYEQYF
TRBV4-2	17	NA	NA	TRBJ2-5	TGTGCCAGCAGCCAAGAGATGCTTGGGGAGCCAGAAGAGACCCAGTACTTC	CASSQEMLGEPEETQYF
TRBV7-2	12	once	NA	TRBJ1-1	TGTGCCAGCAGCCTAGGAGGGTTAGAGGCTTTCTTT	CASSLGGLEAFF
TRBV2	11	few	NA	TRBJ1-1	TGTGCCAGCGTTCGGGGGGCTGAAGCTTTCTTT	CASVRGAEAFF
TRBV27	15	NA	TRBD2	TRBJ2-7	TGTGCCAGCGGCCTAGCGGGGGGGAGCTCCTACGAGCAGTACTTC	CASGLAGGSSYEQYF
TRBV2	13	few	NA	TRBJ2-5	TGTGCCAGCAGGATTGGCCCCCCAGAGACCCAGTACTTC	CASRIGPPETQYF
TRBV5-1	15	NA	TRBD1	TRBJ1-5	TGCGCCAGCAGCTTAGAGGGACAGGGGGGTCAGCCCCAGCATTTT	CASSLEGQGGQPQHF
TRBV5-1	19	few	TRBD2	TRBJ2-5	TGCGCCAGCAGCCACGCGACAGGGAGTGGACTAGCGGGGATCGAGACCCAGTACTTC	CASSHATGSGLAGIETQYF
TRBV4-1	15	NA	TRBD1	TRBJ1-2	TGCGCCAGCAGCCAAGTTTGGGCAGGGGGCGATGGCTACACCTTC	CASSQVWAGGDGYTF
TRBV30	11	few	NA	TRBJ1-2	TGTGCCTGGAGTAACAGCTATGGCTACACCTTC	CAWSNSYGYTF
TRBV11-3	14	NA	TRBD2	TRBJ2-7	TGTGCCAGCAGCTTAGACCCCCGGGAGGACGAGCAGTACTTC	CASSLDPREDEQYF
TRBV30	11	NA	NA	TRBJ1-1	TGTGCCTGGTTCCCGGGGACTGAAGCTTTCTTT	CAWFPGTEAFF